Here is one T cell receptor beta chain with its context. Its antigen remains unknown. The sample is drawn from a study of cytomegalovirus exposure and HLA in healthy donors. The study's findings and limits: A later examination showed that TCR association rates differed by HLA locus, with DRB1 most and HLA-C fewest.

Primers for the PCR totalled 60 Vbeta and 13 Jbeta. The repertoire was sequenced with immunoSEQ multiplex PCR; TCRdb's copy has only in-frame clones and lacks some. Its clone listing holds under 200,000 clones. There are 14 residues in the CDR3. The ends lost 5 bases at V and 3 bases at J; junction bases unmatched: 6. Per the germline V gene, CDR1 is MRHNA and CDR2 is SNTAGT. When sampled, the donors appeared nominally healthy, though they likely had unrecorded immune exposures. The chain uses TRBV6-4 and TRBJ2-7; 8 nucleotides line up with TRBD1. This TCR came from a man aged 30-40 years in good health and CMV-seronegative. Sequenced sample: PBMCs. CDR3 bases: TGTGCCAGCAGTCTCACCGGACAGGGCTACGAGCAGTACTTC. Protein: CASSLTGQGYEQYF.